This record looks at one TCR beta chain sequence and its context. Its antigen target is currently unknown. No per-base quality is available; no much larger clone lies one base away. The data originate from a study of T cells in Graves' hyperthyroidism and ophthalmopathy (dated by TCRdb to about 2019). Turning to the overall study: Peripheral blood was sampled at the time of initial diagnosis, prior to any treatment. TCR V-J signatures able to tell the groups apart were searched for in a discovery cohort of approximately 95 patients, of whom 40 to 45 had Graves' ophthalmopathy and around 56 had stable Graves' hyperthyroidism. Prospective prediction of ophthalmopathy was tested in an independent validation cohort of 18 to 20 hyperthyroidism patients and some 17 patients who later progressed to ophthalmopathy. For training and testing, the roughly 97 patients in the discovery cohort were randomly divided in a 7:3 ratio. The study also compared thyroid tissue and blood T-cell repertoires from about 6 Graves' hyperthyroidism patients. Following sampling, methimazole starting at 30 mg daily was given to hyperthyroidism patients, and high-dose intravenous methylprednisolone was given to ophthalmopathy patients. TCR Vbeta CDR3 sequencing of 130 to 150 peripheral blood samples (about 45 ophthalmopathy, about 74 hyperthyroidism and roughly 17 progressor patients) is reported in the paper.

The TCR beta CDR3 regions were amplified from the RNA transcripts. The first round of RT-PCR for the TCR CDR3 was performed with the HTBI primer set and the Qiagen OneStep RT-PCR kit. The libraries were constructed in a second round of multiplex PCR and then size-selected and purified. Paired-end sequencing of the libraries was performed with 100 bp reads on an Illumina HiSeq2000. Per the authors' processing: Raw data were processed with SOAPnuke, discarding reads with adapters, uncalled bases, mean Phred below 15, or no exact constant-primer or identifier match. COPE v1.2.5 was used to merge the high-quality paired reads, and each unique nucleotide sequence was defined as a clonotype. Clonotypes were aligned to IMGT TRBV, TRBD and TRBJ reference segments using MiTCR v1.1. Only V-J combinations with frequency above 0.0001, covering about 99% of repertoires, were analysed. The TCS score was defined as F50 (clonal expansion) divided by E x V (chaos), with BLOSUM62-based TCRdist calculated between CDR3 peptides within each V-J. Welch's t-statistics and random forest reduced some 510 V-J features to roughly 13, which were used in a naive Bayes classifier (R e1071). The raw public reads went through TCRdb reprocessing: fastp at Q25, MiXCR clone calling, in-frame beta chains kept. Entries are consolidated by CDR3 protein sequence, retaining the most common genes and DNA. Clone size and V and J calls follow TCRdb, not the original study. In this sample the table shows 250,000 or so distinct CDR3 sequences, roughly 15% of which occur a single time. The ten largest account for around 30% of the sample.

Looking up the germline V gene yields CDR1 MDHEN and CDR2 SYDVKM. Spanning cysteine to phenylalanine, the CDR3 consists of 15 amino acids. The read is trimmed to its CDR3 DNA, 45 bases read in frame from base 1. The V and J ends are trimmed by 3 bases and 5 bases, leaving 14 bases between them. In the ophthalmopathy patients, disease was moderately to severely active, with a Clinical Activity Score of 3 or more, a NOSPECS grade of 4 or more, and a duration of less than 3 months. Any patient with an uncontrolled infection, another autoimmune disease, pregnancy or lactation was excluded. Diagnoses were based on clinical symptoms, serum thyroxine and TRAb, thyroid ultrasound and orbital computed tomography. PBMCs were separated from about 10 ml of fresh peripheral blood using Ficoll-Paque density gradient centrifugation. Total RNA was extracted using Trizol reagent, and RNA quality was assessed on an Agilent 2100 Bioanalyzer.

The paper's findings and limits, for the study overall: In validation, the model predicted progression to ophthalmopathy a median of about 6.8 months before onset, with roughly 70% sensitivity and more than 72% specificity. No statistical method was used to fix the sample size in advance, and group allocation was not hidden from the investigators. A model built on a 13 V-J signature distinguished ophthalmopathy from stable hyperthyroidism, reaching 85% to 90% sensitivity and under 84% specificity in cross-validation and 80%/75% in testing. Most expanded thyroid clonotypes (frequency above 0.001) were also detected in blood, suggesting blood repertoires may reflect thyroid immune responses.

Sequences were obtained from blood. The chain links TRBV28 with TRBJ1-5; the D gene is perhaps TRBD1, on 5 matching bases. This receptor was identified in a woman under 30 with Graves' ophthalmopathy. For the CDR3, the sequence is CASSLEDGGDQPQHF. The DNA sequence reads TGTGCCAGCAGTTTGGAAGACGGGGGAGATCAGCCCCAGCATTTT.